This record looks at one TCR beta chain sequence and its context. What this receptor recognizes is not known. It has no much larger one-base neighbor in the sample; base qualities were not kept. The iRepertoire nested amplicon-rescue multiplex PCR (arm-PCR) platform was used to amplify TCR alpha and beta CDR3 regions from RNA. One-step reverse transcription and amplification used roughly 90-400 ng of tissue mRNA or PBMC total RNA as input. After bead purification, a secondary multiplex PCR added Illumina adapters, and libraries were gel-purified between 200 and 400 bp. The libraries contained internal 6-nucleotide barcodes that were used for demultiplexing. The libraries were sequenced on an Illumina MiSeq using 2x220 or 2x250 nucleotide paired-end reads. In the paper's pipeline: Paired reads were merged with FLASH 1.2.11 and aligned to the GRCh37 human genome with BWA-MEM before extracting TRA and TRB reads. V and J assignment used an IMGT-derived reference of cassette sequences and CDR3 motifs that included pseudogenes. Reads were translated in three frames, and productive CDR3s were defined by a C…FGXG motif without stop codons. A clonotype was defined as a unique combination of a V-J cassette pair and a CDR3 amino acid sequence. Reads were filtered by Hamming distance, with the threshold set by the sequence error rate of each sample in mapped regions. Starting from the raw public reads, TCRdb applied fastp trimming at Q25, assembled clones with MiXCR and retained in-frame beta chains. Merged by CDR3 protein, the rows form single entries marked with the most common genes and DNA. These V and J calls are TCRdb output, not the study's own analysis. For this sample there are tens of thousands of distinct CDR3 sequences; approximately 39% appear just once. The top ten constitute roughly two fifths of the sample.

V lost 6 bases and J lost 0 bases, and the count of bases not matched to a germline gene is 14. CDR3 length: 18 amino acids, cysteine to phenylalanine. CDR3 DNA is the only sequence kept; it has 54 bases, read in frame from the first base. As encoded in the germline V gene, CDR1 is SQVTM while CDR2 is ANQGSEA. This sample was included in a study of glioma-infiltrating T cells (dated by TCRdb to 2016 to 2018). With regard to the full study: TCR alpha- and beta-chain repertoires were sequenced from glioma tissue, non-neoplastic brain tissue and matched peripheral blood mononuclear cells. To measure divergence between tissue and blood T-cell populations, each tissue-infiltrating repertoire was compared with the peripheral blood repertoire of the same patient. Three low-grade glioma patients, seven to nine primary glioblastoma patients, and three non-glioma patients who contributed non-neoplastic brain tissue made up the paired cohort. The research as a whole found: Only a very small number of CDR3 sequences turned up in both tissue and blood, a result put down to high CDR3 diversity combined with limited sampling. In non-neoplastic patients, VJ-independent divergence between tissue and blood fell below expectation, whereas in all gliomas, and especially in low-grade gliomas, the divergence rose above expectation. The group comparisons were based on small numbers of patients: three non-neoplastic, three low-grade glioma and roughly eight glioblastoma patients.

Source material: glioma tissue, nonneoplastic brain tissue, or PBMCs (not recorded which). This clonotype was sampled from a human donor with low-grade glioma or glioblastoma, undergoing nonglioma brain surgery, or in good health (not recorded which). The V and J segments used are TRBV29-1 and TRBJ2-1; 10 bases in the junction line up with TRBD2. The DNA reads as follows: TGCAGCGTCCACGGACTAGCGGAGTTGGACAACTCCTACAATGAGCAGTTCTTC. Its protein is CSVHGLAELDNSYNEQFF.